The clone carrying this TCR beta chain was observed a few times. Its antigen remains unidentified. The assay was immunoSEQ multiplex PCR, and TCRdb's table has in-frame clones only and misses some. The sample records 80,000 to 85,000 clones, 75% to 95% being singletons. V lost 4 bases to trimming and J lost 2 bases, with 10 bases between them. The CDR3 sequence is 14 residues long. CDR1 SGHKS and CDR2 YYEKEE come from the germline V gene (reference sequence). This sample is part of a study of graft-versus-host responses after intestinal transplantation. This rearrangement joins TRBV5-5 to TRBJ1-3, with a weak D call TRBD1 (5 bases). The sequence derives from a human donor who received an intestinal transplant. The sequencing here drew on unstimulated CD4+ T cells sorted from spleen or lymph node cells, taken before intestinal transplant. The CDR3 region has the DNA TGTGCCAGCAGCCGCGACAGTCCTGGAAACACCATATATTTT. Amino acids: CASSRDSPGNTIYF.